Listed here are 30 T cell receptor beta chains from one sample, sequenced in a study of Ad26.COV2.S vaccination and SARS-CoV-2 variants. Treatment noted: approximately 18 received Ad26.COV2.S at low or high dose, single or two shots; about 5 received placebo; per-sample allocation not given. Collection of the samples took place on day 63 after the first injection of vaccine or placebo. The assay was immunoSEQ multiplex PCR, and TCRdb's table has in-frame clones only and misses some. Among 430,000 or so clones listed, approximately 90% were seen once. Source: peripheral blood, taken in a trial of Ad26.COV2.S vaccine versus placebo. The source of these receptors is a person between 18 and 65 years old who received the Ad26.COV2.S COVID-19 vaccine or a placebo.

The V and J genes are TRBV6-2 or TRBV6-3 and TRBJ1-5; 8 positions agree with TRBD1. The CDR3 covers 15 residues. Germline lookup yields CDR1 MNHEY and CDR2 SVGEGT. V was clipped by 4 bases and J by 4 bases; unmatched bases: 6. In nucleotides, the CDR3 is TGTGCCAGCAGTTCACCCGGGACAGGTAATCAGCCCCAGCATTTT. The encoded protein is CASSSPGTGNQPQHF.

V is TRBV9 and J is TRBJ2-1; 9 bases map to TRBD1. This CDR3 contains 16 residues. V trimming: 3 bases; J trimming: 4 bases; junction bases outside the gene matches: 8. Germline V gene sequence: CDR1 SGDLS, CDR2 YYNGEE. CDR3 amino acids: CASSASGTGIYNEQFF. Written as DNA, the CDR3 is TGTGCCAGCAGCGCTTCCGGGACAGGGATTTACAATGAGCAGTTCTTC.

This rearrangement joins TRBV7-2 to TRBJ2-1; 11 bases agree with TRBD2. Germline trimming cut 5 bases from V and 6 bases from J; bases unmatched to any gene: 12. CDR1 SGHTA and CDR2 FQGNSA come from the germline V gene. The CDR3 consists of 17 residues. The CDR3 region has the DNA TGTGCCAGCAGCATCCAAACGCCGGGACTAGCGGTCAATGAGCAGTTCTTC. Its translation is CASSIQTPGLAVNEQFF.

The chain couples TRBV7-9 to TRBJ2-2; 9 bases align to TRBD2. Germline CDR1 is SEHNR and CDR2 is FQNEAQ (reference sequence). This CDR3 is 17 amino acids long. The junction had 5 bases not matched to a gene; V was cut back by 2 bases and J by 1 base. The chain's CDR3 is CASSLTGSGRNTGELFF. CDR3 sequence (DNA): TGTGCCAGCAGCTTAACCGGTAGCGGGAGGAACACCGGGGAGCTGTTTTTT.

CDR3 region: CASSSVVAEQFF. CDR3 nucleotides: TGTGCCAGCAGCTCCGTGGTTGCTGAGCAGTTCTTC. The chain couples TRBV7-9 to TRBJ2-1; D unresolved. V was clipped by 4 bases and J by 9 bases, with 10 bases between them. Germline V CDR1 and CDR2: SEHNR, FQNEAQ (reference sequence). The CDR3 spans 12 residues.

The chain uses TRBV27 and TRBJ2-7; tentative D call: TRBD1 (6 bases). This CDR3 spans 14 amino acids. The germline V gene has CDR1 MNHEY and CDR2 SMNVEV (reference sequence). V was pared by 6 bases and J by 3 bases, with 15 bases between. This CDR3 is CASSPTGPDYEQYF. The CDR3 bases are TGTGCCAGCAGCCCGACAGGACCTGACTACGAGCAGTACTTC.

The J gene is TRBJ2-2, the V gene TRBV7-2; the D is unclear. The CDR3 spans 14 residues. The ends were cut back, 5 bases at V and 4 bases at J, with 11 bases in the middle. CDR1 SGHTA and CDR2 FQGNSA come from the germline V gene. The CDR3 DNA follows: TGTGCCAGCAGCCATGCTCTTAGCACCGGGGAGCTGTTTTTT. Protein product: CASSHALSTGELFF.

The genes are TRBV19 and TRBJ2-1, with TRBD1 identical over 7 bases. Looked up from germline, CDR1 is LNHDA and CDR2 is SQIVND (reference sequence). V lost 10 bases and J lost 2; bases outside the gene matches: 11. The CDR3 consists of 15 residues. The CDR3 bases are TGTGCCACACGGCAGGGTAGGGGGCCCTACAATGAGCAGTTCTTC. Residues: CATRQGRGPYNEQFF.

This CDR3 is CATSRQGRSNQPQHF. The CDR3 DNA is TGTGCCACCAGCAGACAAGGACGGAGCAATCAGCCCCAGCATTTT. This rearrangement joins TRBV15 to TRBJ1-5; D uncertain. The CDR3 sequence is 15 residues long. V was pared by 2 bases and J by 1 base, with 9 bases between. Germline V CDR1 and CDR2: LNHNV, YYDKDF (reference sequence). Filled out from reference TRBV15 and TRBJ1-5, the complete variable domain reads DAMVIQNPRYQVTQFGKPVTLSCSQTLNHNVMYWYQQKSSQAPKLLFHYYDKDFNNEADTPDNFQSRRPNTSFCFLDIRSPGLGDTAMYLCATSRQGRSNQPQHFGDGTRLSIL.

This sequence joins TRBV9 and TRBJ2-1; 9 nucleotides line up with TRBD2. Per germline, CDR1 SGDLS and CDR2 YYNGEE. This CDR3 is 15 amino acids long. V shed 4 bases and J 3 bases; nucleotides not matched to a gene: 5. CDR3 DNA: TGTGCCAGCAGCATAAGCGGGAGGTTCTACAATGAGCAGTTCTTC. It specifies CASSISGRFYNEQFF.

V and J are TRBV28 and TRBJ2-7; 8 nucleotides agree with TRBD1. The CDR3 runs to 13 residues. Germline V CDR1 and CDR2: MDHEN, SYDVKM. V gave up 4 bases and J gave up 4 bases; unmatched junction bases: 3. The CDR3 coding sequence is TGTGCCAGCAGTTCAGGGGGCGGATACGAGCAGTACTTC. This sequence encodes CASSSGGGYEQYF.

This chain joins TRBV12-2 and TRBJ2-7; the DNA was not used to check the table's D call, TRBD2. TRBV12-2 is a listed pseudogene. The CDR3 loop spans 11 amino acids. CDR3 protein: CASRPFRGPYF. The CDR3, as DNA: TGTGCAAGTCGCCCGTTTCGGGGTCCGTACTTC.

The J gene is TRBJ2-5, the V gene TRBV5-4, with D perhaps matching TRBD2 (6 bases). Trimming cost V 5 bases and J 2 bases, with 16 bases left between them. The CDR3 loop spans 15 amino acids. Germline V gives CDR1 SGHNT, CDR2 YYREEE (reference sequence). The CDR3 nucleotides read TGTGCCAGCAGTACGGGGGACTCTGCTCAAGAGACCCAGTACTTC. As protein: CASSTGDSAQETQYF.

This clone was counted once. The V gene is TRBV6-5, the J gene TRBJ1-2; D is unresolved. Germline V gene sequence: CDR1 MNHEY, CDR2 SVGAGI. The length of the CDR3 is 13 residues. The V and J ends lost 0 bases and 5 bases respectively, with 7 bases between them. The CDR3 loop is CASSYSGLYGYTF. DNA for the CDR3: TGTGCCAGCAGTTACTCTGGGTTGTATGGCTACACCTTC.

This clone was recorded only once. The V call is TRBV6-2 or TRBV6-3, the J call TRBJ2-6; 9 nucleotides agree with TRBD1. V lost 5 bases and J lost 0; bases outside the gene matches: 14. Germline assignment: CDR1 MNHEY and CDR2 SVGEGT. This CDR3 is 20 amino acids long. CDR3: CASSQEVQGALFSGANVLTF. CDR3 DNA sequence: TGTGCCAGCAGTCAGGAGGTACAGGGGGCCTTATTCTCTGGGGCCAACGTCCTGACTTTC.

The J gene is TRBJ2-3, the V gene TRBV4-3; D is possibly TRBD2 (6 bases). The V gene lost 0 bases and the J gene lost 1 base, with 11 bases spanning the gap. This CDR3 is 16 amino acids long. CDR1 is LGHNA, CDR2 YSLEER, per germline. The CDR3 DNA reads TGCGCCAGCAGCCAAGAAGGGTCTAGCGGCACAGATACGCAGTATTTT. It translates to CASSQEGSSGTDTQYF.

The chain carries TRBV5-4 and TRBJ2-1; 8 positions match TRBD2. Germline values: CDR1 SGHNT, CDR2 YYREEE (reference sequence). The CDR3 consists of 15 residues. Losses at the gene ends were 2 bases for V and 10 bases for J; bases not matched to a gene: 11. Here the CDR3 reads CASSLPGLGRYEQFF. The CDR3, as DNA: TGTGCCAGCAGCTTACCGGGACTAGGGCGGTACGAGCAGTTCTTC.

About this clone itself: This sample also contains other DNA sequences that code for the same CDR3. The chain joins TRBV18 to TRBJ2-5, with D perhaps given as TRBD1 or TRBD2 (6 bases each). The CDR3 is 13 amino acids. Trimming shortened V by 1 base and J by 5 bases, and 8 bases separated the two germline ends. Germline assignment: CDR1 KGHSH and CDR2 LQKENI. The CDR3 bases are TGTGCCAGCTCACCACGAGGGGGGGAGACCCAGTACTTC. Translated: CASSPRGGETQYF.

The J gene is TRBJ1-1, the V gene TRBV29-1, with D possibly TRBD1 on 5 matching bases. Germline V gene sequence: CDR1 SQVTM, CDR2 ANQGSEA. Between the trimmed V and J ends, which lost 1 base and 7 bases, there was a span of 16 bases. This CDR3 spans 14 amino acids. The CDR3 spells CSVEVKGHEIEAFF. DNA for the CDR3: TGCAGCGTTGAAGTTAAGGGGCACGAGATTGAAGCTTTCTTT.

V and J are TRBV7-9 and TRBJ2-5, with 13 bases aligning to TRBD2. V was clipped by 5 bases and J by 3 bases; unmatched bases: 6. CDR3 length equals 16 residues. Germline values: CDR1 SEHNR, CDR2 FQNEAQ (reference sequence). CDR3 coding DNA: TGTGCCAGCAGCCACGGACTAGCGGGAGAGGAAGAGACCCAGTACTTC. It is translated as CASSHGLAGEEETQYF.

The chain links TRBV24-1 to TRBJ2-1; TRBD2 matches 9 bases. Germline V gene data show CDR1 as KGHDR and CDR2 as SFDVKD. The CDR3 totals 13 residues. Trimming at V came to 6 bases and at J to 10 bases, leaving 6 bases not matched to a gene. The DNA for the CDR3 is TGTGCCACCAGTCTGAGCGGGAGGTCAGAGCAGTTCTTC. This sequence encodes CATSLSGRSEQFF.

The chain links TRBV15 to TRBJ1-5; no reliable D call. V lost 0 bases and J 0 bases, leaving 6 bases between the germline ends. Germline CDR1 reads LNHNV; CDR2 reads YYDKDF (reference sequence). The CDR3 spans 15 residues. In DNA, the CDR3 is TGTGCCACCAGCAGAGAGGGTAATAGCAATCAGCCCCAGCATTTT. The encoded protein is CATSREGNSNQPQHF.

The J gene is TRBJ2-1, the V gene TRBV11-2; D unresolved. Trimming removed 2 bases from V and 8 bases from J, with 7 bases in between. Germline assignment: CDR1 SGHAT and CDR2 FQNNGV. CDR3 length: 12 residues. The CDR3 region has the DNA TGTGCCAGCAGCTTACTAAACCATGAGCAGTTCTTC. Its protein is CASSLLNHEQFF.

This chain uses TRBV5-1 with TRBJ1-4, with 8 bases lining up with TRBD1. V was clipped by 0 bases and J by 8 bases; unmatched bases: 12. The CDR3 is 17 residues long. CDR1 and CDR2 from the germline V gene are SGHRS and YFSETQ. DNA for the CDR3: TGCGCCAGCAGCTTGGCCGTTTCGACGACAGGGGCGGAAAAACTGTTTTTT. Amino acid sequence: CASSLAVSTTGAEKLFF. The variable domain in full, completed from reference TRBV5-1 and TRBJ1-4, reads KAGVTQTPRYLIKTRGQQVTLSCSPISGHRSVSWYQQTPGQGLQFLFEYFSETQRNKGNFPGRFSGRQFSNSRSEMNVSTLELGDSALYLCASSLAVSTTGAEKLFFGSGTQLSVL.

This chain links TRBV9 with TRBJ2-1, with a weak D call TRBD2 (6 bases). The CDR3 has 17 amino acids. V shed 0 bases and J shed 9 bases, with 22 bases lying between them. In germline, CDR1 is SGDLS, CDR2 YYNGEE. CDR3 protein: CASSVAGTPIAVGEQFF. Written as DNA, the CDR3 is TGTGCCAGCAGCGTAGCTGGGACTCCCATCGCCGTAGGTGAGCAGTTCTTC.

Turning to this clone: Other DNA sequences in the same sample also yield this CDR3. The CDR3 reads CASSLGSYEQYF. Written as DNA, the CDR3 is TGTGCCAGCAGCTTAGGCTCCTACGAGCAGTACTTC. V and J are TRBV7-9 and TRBJ2-7; no firm D call. The CDR3 extends over 12 amino acids. Between the trimmed V and J ends, which lost 1 base and 0 bases, there was a span of 1 base. CDR1 is SEHNR and CDR2 is FQNEAQ in the germline V gene (reference sequence).

The chain has TRBV4-1 and TRBJ2-7; the D call may be TRBD1 or TRBD2 (5 bases each). CDR3 length: 13 residues. The germline V gene encodes CDR1 MGHRA and CDR2 YSYEKL. The V end was cut by 0 bases, the J end by 4 bases, with 7 bases between. DNA of the CDR3: TGCGCCAGCAGCCAAGATTGGGGGTACGAGCAGTACTTC. The encoded protein is CASSQDWGYEQYF.

The chain couples TRBV30 to TRBJ2-1; D call uncertain. Trimming took off 2 bases at V and 2 bases at J, with 16 bases between the two ends. Germline V CDR1 and CDR2: GTSNPN, SVGIG (reference sequence). This CDR3 comprises 16 residues. The CDR3 DNA is TGTGCCTGGAGTACCTTTGGTAGTAACCCCTACAATGAGCAGTTCTTC. Protein sequence: CAWSTFGSNPYNEQFF.

The chain joins TRBV11-2 to TRBJ2-7; D gene unclear. CDR1 and CDR2 (germline): SGHAT, FQNNGV. Between the trimmed V and J ends, which lost 1 base and 2 bases, there was a span of 9 bases. CDR3 size: 14 residues. The CDR3 sequence: CASSLGGETYEQYF. CDR3 coding DNA: TGTGCCAGCAGCTTAGGCGGCGAAACCTACGAGCAGTACTTC.

V gene TRBV5-1 combines with J gene TRBJ2-2, with D possibly matching TRBD1 (5 bases). Per germline, CDR1 SGHRS and CDR2 YFSETQ. CDR3 size: 15 residues. V dropped 1 base and J dropped 5 bases, with 12 bases sitting between them. The CDR3: CASSLSTGRTGELFF. As DNA, the CDR3 is TGCGCCAGCAGCTTGAGTACAGGAAGAACCGGGGAGCTGTTTTTT.